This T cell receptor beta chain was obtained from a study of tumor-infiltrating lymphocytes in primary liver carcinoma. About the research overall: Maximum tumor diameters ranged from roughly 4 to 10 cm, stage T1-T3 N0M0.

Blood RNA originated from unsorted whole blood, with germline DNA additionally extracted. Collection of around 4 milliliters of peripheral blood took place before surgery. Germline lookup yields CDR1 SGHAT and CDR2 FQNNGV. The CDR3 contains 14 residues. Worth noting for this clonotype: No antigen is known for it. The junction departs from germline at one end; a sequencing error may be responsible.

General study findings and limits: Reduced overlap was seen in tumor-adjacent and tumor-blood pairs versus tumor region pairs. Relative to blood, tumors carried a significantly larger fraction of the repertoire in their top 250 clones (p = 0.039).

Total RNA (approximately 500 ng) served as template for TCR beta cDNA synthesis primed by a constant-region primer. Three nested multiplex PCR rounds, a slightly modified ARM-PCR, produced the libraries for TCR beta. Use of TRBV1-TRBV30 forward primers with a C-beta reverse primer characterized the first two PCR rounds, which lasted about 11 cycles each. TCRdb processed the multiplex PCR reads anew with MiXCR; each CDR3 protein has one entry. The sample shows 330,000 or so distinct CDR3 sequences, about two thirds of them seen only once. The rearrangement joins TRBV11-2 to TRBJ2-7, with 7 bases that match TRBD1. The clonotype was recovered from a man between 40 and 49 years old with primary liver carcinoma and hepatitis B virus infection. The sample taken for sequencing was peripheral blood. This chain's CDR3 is CASSRIGGSYVQYF. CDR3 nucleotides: TGTGCCAGCAGCCGGATAGGGGGCTCCTACGTGCAGTACTTC.